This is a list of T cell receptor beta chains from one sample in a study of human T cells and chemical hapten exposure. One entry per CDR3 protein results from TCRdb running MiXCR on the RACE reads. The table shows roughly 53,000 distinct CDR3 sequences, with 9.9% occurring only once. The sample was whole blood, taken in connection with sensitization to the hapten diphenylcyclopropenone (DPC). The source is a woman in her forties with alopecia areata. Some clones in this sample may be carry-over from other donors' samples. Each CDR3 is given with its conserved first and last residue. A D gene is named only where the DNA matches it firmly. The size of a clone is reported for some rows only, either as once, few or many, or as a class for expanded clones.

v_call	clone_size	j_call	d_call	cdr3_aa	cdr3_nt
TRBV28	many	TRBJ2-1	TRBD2	CASRETSGGANEQFF	TGTGCCAGCAGGGAAACTAGCGGGGGGGCCAATGAGCAGTTCTTC
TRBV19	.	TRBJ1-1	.	CASDAGVGGTEAFF	TGTGCCAGTGATGCAGGAGTAGGAGGCACTGAAGCTTTCTTT
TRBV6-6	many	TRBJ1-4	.	CASSYSRGNNEKLFF	TGTGCCAGCAGTTACTCCAGGGGAAACAATGAAAAACTGTTTTTT
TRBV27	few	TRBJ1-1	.	CASFRGTEAFF	TGTGCCAGCTTTAGGGGGACTGAAGCTTTCTTT
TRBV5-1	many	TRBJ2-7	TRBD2	CASSLALAGAPEQYF	TGCGCCAGCAGCTTGGCTTTAGCGGGGGCCCCCGAGCAGTACTTC
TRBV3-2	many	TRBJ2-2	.	CASSQGPRNTGELFF	TGTGCCAGCAGCCAAGGGCCAAGGAACACCGGGGAGCTGTTTTTT
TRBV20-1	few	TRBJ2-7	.	CSARGTSGWGTDRHEQYF	TGCAGTGCTAGAGGGACGAGCGGATGGGGTACTGACAGGCACGAGCAGTACTTC
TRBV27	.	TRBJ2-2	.	CASTLHAQVNTGELFF	TGTGCCAGCACTCTCCACGCGCAGGTCAACACCGGGGAGCTGTTTTTT
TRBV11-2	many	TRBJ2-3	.	CASSTGADTQYF	TGTGCCAGCAGCACCGGTGCAGATACGCAGTATTTT
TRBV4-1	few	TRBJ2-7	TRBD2	CASSLSGGPSYEQYF	TGCGCCAGCAGTCTCAGCGGGGGACCTTCCTACGAGCAGTACTTC
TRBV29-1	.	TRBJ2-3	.	CSVEVPGVDTQYF	TGCAGCGTTGAAGTACCAGGAGTTGATACGCAGTATTTT
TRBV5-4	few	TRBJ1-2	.	CASSIDRDYGYTF	TGTGCCAGCAGCATTGACAGAGACTATGGCTACACCTTC
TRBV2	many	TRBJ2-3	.	CASKVSASTTQYF	TGTGCCAGCAAGGTCTCGGCCTCTACGACGCAGTATTTT
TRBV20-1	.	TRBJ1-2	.	CSARDLRTEWNGYTF	TGCAGTGCTAGAGATCTCCGGACAGAATGGAATGGCTACACCTTC
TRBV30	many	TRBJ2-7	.	CAWQSQTFRNEQYF	TGTGCCTGGCAGTCGCAAACCTTCCGGAACGAGCAGTACTTC
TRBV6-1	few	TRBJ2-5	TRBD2	CASSGTSGGAETQYF	TGTGCCAGCAGTGGGACTAGCGGGGGGGCAGAGACCCAGTACTTC
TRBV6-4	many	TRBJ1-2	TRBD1	CASSPGTGRANYGYTF	TGTGCCAGCAGTCCTGGGACAGGGCGAGCTAACTATGGCTACACCTTC
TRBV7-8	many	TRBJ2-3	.	CASSPRTTRGTDTQYF	TGTGCCAGCAGCCCCAGGACTACCAGGGGCACAGATACGCAGTATTTT
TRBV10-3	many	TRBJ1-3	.	CAISELGLPGNTIYF	TGTGCCATCAGTGAGCTCGGCCTACCTGGAAACACCATATATTTT
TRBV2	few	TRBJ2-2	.	CASSEIRATGELFF	TGTGCCAGCAGTGAGATCAGGGCAACCGGGGAGCTGTTTTTT
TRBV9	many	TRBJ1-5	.	CASSVDQGNQPQHF	TGTGCCAGCAGCGTAGATCAGGGGAATCAGCCCCAGCATTTT
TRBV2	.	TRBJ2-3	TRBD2	CASLKERGATDTQYF	TGTGCCAGCCTGAAGGAGCGGGGGGCCACAGATACGCAGTATTTT
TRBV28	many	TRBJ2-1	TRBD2	CASSLSSGAYNEQFF	TGTGCCAGCAGTTTATCTAGCGGGGCATACAATGAGCAGTTCTTC
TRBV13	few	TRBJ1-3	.	CASLWSGGNTIYF	TGTGCCAGCCTATGGTCGGGTGGAAACACCATATATTTT
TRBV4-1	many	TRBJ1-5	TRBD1	CASSRNPGQSSNQPQHF	TGCGCCAGCAGCCGCAACCCGGGACAGTCTAGCAATCAGCCCCAGCATTTT
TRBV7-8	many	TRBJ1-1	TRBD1	CASSLRDRYMNTEAFF	TGTGCCAGCAGCTTAAGGGACAGATACATGAACACTGAAGCTTTCTTT
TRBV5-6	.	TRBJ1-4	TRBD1	CASSSLTGVPNEKLFF	TGTGCCAGCAGCTCCCTTACAGGGGTGCCTAATGAAAAACTGTTTTTT
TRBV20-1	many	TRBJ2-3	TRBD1	CSATRGDTQYF	TGCAGTGCTACCAGGGGGGATACGCAGTATTTT
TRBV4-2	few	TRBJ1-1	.	CASSQAGGRTEAFF	TGTGCCAGCAGCCAAGCGGGGGGGCGCACTGAAGCTTTCTTT
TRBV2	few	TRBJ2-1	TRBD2	CASREVAGGTQFF	TGTGCCAGCAGAGAAGTAGCGGGGGGAACGCAGTTCTTC
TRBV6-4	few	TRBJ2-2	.	CASSDAWDTGELFF	TGTGCCAGCAGTGACGCTTGGGACACCGGGGAGCTGTTTTTT
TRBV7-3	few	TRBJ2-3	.	CASSLRGRGFTDTQYF	TGTGCCAGCAGCTTAAGGGGACGGGGTTTCACAGATACGCAGTATTTT
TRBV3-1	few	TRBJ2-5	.	CASSQTETQYF	TGTGCCAGCAGCCAAACGGAGACCCAGTACTTC
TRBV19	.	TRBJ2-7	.	CASSPSSSYEQYF	TGTGCCAGTTCTCCTTCCAGCTCCTACGAGCAGTACTTC
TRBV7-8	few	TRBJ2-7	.	CASSLERSYEQYF	TGTGCCAGCAGCTTGGAGCGCTCCTACGAGCAGTACTTC
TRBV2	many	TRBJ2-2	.	CASSDQGKLTGELFF	TGTGCCAGCAGTGACCAGGGAAAATTAACCGGGGAGCTGTTTTTT
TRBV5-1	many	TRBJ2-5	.	CASSLTPAQETQYF	TGCGCCAGCAGCTTGACGCCAGCCCAAGAGACCCAGTACTTC
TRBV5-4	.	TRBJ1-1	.	CASSFRRQGPPEAFF	TGTGCCAGCAGCTTTCGACGCCAGGGTCCCCCTGAAGCTTTCTTT
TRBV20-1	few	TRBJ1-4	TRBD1	CSANRGNFEKLFF	TGCAGTGCTAACAGGGGGAACTTTGAAAAACTGTTTTTT
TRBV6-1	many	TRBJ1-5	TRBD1	CASSDLNRGLQHF	TGTGCCAGCAGTGACCTAAACAGGGGCCTCCAGCATTTT
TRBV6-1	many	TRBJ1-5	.	CASSEIEVKISNQPQHF	TGTGCCAGCAGTGAAATTGAGGTAAAGATAAGCAATCAGCCCCAGCATTTT
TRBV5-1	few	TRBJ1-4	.	CASSLEQYNEKLFF	TGCGCCAGCAGCTTGGAACAGTATAATGAAAAACTGTTTTTT
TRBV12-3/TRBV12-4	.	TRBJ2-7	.	CASSFRQRVNEQYF	TGTGCCAGCAGTTTTAGGCAACGAGTTAACGAGCAGTACTTC
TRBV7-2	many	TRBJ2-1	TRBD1	CASSDRAPLNNEQFF	TGTGCCAGCAGCGACAGGGCTCCCTTGAACAATGAGCAGTTCTTC
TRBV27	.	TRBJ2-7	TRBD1	CASSLLGQGKSHDYEQYF	TGTGCCAGCAGTTTACTGGGACAGGGGAAGTCTCATGACTACGAGCAGTACTTC
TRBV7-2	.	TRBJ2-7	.	CASSLERGPYEQYF	TGTGCCAGCAGCTTAGAGCGAGGGCCCTACGAGCAGTACTTC
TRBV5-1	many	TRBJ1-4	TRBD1	CASSAGQGVEKLFF	TGCGCCAGCAGCGCGGGACAGGGGGTGGAAAAACTGTTTTTT
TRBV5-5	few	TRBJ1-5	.	CASSGYSNQPQHF	TGTGCCAGCAGCGGGTATAGCAATCAGCCCCAGCATTTT
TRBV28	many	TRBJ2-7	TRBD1	CASSSNFRDRGLLEQYF	TGTGCCAGCAGTTCCAATTTCCGGGACAGGGGGCTTCTCGAGCAGTACTTC
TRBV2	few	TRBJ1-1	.	CASTDQYTEAFF	TGTGCCAGCACGGACCAGTACACTGAAGCTTTCTTT
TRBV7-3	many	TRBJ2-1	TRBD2	CASSVAGGPYEQFF	TGTGCCAGCAGTGTAGCGGGGGGGCCCTATGAGCAGTTCTTC